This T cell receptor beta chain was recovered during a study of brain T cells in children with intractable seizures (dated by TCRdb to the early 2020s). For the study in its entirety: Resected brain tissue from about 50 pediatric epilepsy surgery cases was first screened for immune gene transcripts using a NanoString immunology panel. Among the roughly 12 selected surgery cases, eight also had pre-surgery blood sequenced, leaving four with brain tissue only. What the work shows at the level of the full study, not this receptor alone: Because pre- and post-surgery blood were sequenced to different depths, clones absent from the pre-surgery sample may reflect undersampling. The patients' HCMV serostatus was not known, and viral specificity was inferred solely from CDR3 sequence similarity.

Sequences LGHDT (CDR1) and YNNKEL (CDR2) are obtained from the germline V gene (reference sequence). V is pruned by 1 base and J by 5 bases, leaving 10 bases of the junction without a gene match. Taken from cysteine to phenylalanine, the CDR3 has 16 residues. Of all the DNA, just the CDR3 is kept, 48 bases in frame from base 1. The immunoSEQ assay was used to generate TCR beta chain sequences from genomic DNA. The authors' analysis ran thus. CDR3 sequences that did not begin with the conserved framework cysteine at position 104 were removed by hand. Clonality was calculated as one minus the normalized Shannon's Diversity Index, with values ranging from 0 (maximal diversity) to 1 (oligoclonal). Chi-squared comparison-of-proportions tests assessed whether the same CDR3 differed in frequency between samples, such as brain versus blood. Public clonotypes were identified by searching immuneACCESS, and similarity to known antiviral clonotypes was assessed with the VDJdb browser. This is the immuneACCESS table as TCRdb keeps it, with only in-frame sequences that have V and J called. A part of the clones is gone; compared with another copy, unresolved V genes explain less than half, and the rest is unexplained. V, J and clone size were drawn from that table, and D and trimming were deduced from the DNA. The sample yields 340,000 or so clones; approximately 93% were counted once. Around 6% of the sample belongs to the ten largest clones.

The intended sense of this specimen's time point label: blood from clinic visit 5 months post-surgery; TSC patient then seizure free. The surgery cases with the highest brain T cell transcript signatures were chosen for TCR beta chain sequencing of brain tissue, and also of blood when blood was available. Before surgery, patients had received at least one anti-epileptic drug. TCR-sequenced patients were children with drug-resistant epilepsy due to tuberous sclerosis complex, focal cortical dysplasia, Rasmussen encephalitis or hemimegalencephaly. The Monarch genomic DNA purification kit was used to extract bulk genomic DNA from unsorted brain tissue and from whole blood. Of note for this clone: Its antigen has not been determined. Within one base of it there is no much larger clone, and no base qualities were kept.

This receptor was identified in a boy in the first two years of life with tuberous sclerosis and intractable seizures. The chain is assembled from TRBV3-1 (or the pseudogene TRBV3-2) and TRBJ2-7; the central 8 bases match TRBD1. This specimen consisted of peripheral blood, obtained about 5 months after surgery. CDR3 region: CASSQVSISGGDEQYF. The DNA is TGTGCCAGCAGCCAAGTGTCCATTTCAGGGGGCGACGAGCAGTACTTC.